These 19 T cell receptor beta chains were all obtained from the same sample, sequenced in a study of cytomegalovirus exposure and HLA in healthy donors. Sequencing used immunoSEQ multiplex PCR; TCRdb keeps in-frame clones, though not all of them. The profile covers 150,000 to 180,000 clones, with about 86% appearing a single time and 2.1% taken by the ten largest. The sequenced material came from PBMCs. The receptors originated from a human donor in good health.

This clone showed up just once. V gene TRBV5-8 combines with J gene TRBJ2-1, with 9 bases fitting TRBD2. Germline-derived CDR1 and CDR2 are SGHTS and YDEGEE. The CDR3 loop spans 15 amino acids. With V trimmed by 0 bases and J by 5 bases, 3 bases remained unmatched. The DNA for the CDR3 is TGTGCCAGCAGCTTGGGACTAGCGGCGCACAATGAGCAGTTCTTC. It translates to CASSLGLAAHNEQFF.

The chain employs TRBV5-6 and TRBJ1-3; possible D gene TRBD1, 6 bases. V was shortened by 0 bases and J by 2 bases, with 18 bases between the two germline ends. Looked up from germline, CDR1 is SGHDT and CDR2 is YYEEEE. This CDR3 comprises 18 residues. The chain's CDR3 is CASSLDRAGAWAGNTIYF. The DNA for the CDR3 is TGTGCCAGCAGCTTGGACAGGGCGGGGGCCTGGGCTGGAAACACCATATATTTT.

The chain couples TRBV4-2 to TRBJ1-5; the match to TRBD1 covers 8 bases. The CDR3 is 18 residues long. CDR1 and CDR2 (germline): LGHNA, YNFKEQ. V lost 4 bases and J lost 0; bases outside the gene matches: 11. CDR3 nucleotide sequence: TGTGCCAGCAGCCTCAAATTTGAGACAGGGGCTAGCAATCAGCCCCAGCATTTT. Its protein product is CASSLKFETGASNQPQHF.

V gene TRBV2 combines with J gene TRBJ2-1; D may be TRBD2 (5 bases). Germline V gene lookup returns CDR1 SNHLY and CDR2 FYNNEI. The CDR3 runs 17 residues. Trimming took 5 bases from V and 0 from J, leaving 17 bases between them. CDR3 region: CASSNSGGRISYNEQFF. In DNA, the CDR3 is TGTGCCAGCAGTAACTCCGGAGGCAGGATCTCCTACAATGAGCAGTTCTTC.

This chain uses TRBV27 with TRBJ2-5; TRBD2 might be the D (5 bases). Between the trimmed V and J ends, which lost 4 bases and 5 bases, there was a span of 11 bases. The germline CDR1 and CDR2 sequences are MNHEY and SMNVEV (reference sequence). The CDR3 extends over 13 amino acids. This CDR3 is CASSYSRGETQYF. CDR3 in DNA: TGTGCCAGCAGTTATTCGCGCGGGGAGACCCAGTACTTC.

This chain connects TRBV19 to TRBJ2-7; TRBD2 matches 10 bases. Trimming at V came to 5 bases and at J to 3 bases, leaving 1 base not matched to a gene. The CDR3 consists of 13 residues. From germline, CDR1 is LNHDA and CDR2 SQIVND (reference sequence). The CDR3 spells CASSWTSGYEQYF. CDR3 nucleotide sequence: TGTGCCAGTAGTTGGACTAGCGGCTACGAGCAGTACTTC.

The chain employs TRBV30 and TRBJ1-2, with a tentative D call TRBD1 (6 bases). Looked up from germline, CDR1 is GTSNPN and CDR2 is SVGIG (reference sequence). This CDR3 has 13 amino acids. The V end lost 3 bases, the J end lost 5 bases, and 13 bases lay between the germline ends. The CDR3 spells CAWSPDRIYGYTF. CDR3 nucleotide sequence: TGTGCCTGGAGCCCCGACAGGATTTATGGCTACACCTTC.

The CDR3 DNA follows: TGTGCCACCAGCAGAGATCAGGCGGGGACCCACTATGGCTACACCTTC. Protein sequence: CATSRDQAGTHYGYTF. The chain uses TRBV15 and TRBJ1-2; TRBD1 might be the D (5 bases). Germline V gene data show CDR1 as LNHNV and CDR2 as YYDKDF (reference sequence). This CDR3 comprises 16 residues. V was cut by 0 bases and J by 3 bases, with 14 bases left in between.

This chain links TRBV7-2 with TRBJ1-4; possible D gene TRBD1, 5 bases. The CDR3 is 13 amino acids. Per germline, CDR1 SGHTA and CDR2 FQGNSA. V was pared by 1 base and J by 8 bases, with 8 bases between. The CDR3 nucleotides read TGTGCCAGCAGCTTAGGAAGACAGGAAAAACTGTTTTTT. Protein product: CASSLGRQEKLFF.

V usage is TRBV28 and J usage is TRBJ2-7; possible D gene TRBD2, 6 bases. V was cut by 3 bases and J by 3 bases, with 9 bases left in between. This CDR3 comprises 13 residues. In germline, CDR1 is MDHEN, CDR2 SYDVKM. CDR3 region: CASSLPGSYEQYF. The CDR3 bases are TGTGCCAGCAGTTTGCCCGGGAGCTACGAGCAGTACTTC.

This clone was found once. The gene calls are TRBV7-3 and TRBJ1-2; D might be TRBD1 (6 bases). Deletions cut 5 bases from V and 8 bases from J, with 15 bases between. CDR1 and CDR2 from the germline V gene are SGHTA and FQGTGA. This CDR3 has 13 amino acids. The CDR3 nucleotides are TGTGCCAGCAGCCTGGCACAGGGCGGCGGCTACACCTTC. Protein: CASSLAQGGGYTF.

In DNA, the CDR3 is TGTGCCAGCAGCGAACCCTCGGGACAGGCGAGTAAGGAAGCTTTCTTT. This sequence encodes CASSEPSGQASKEAFF. The chain uses TRBV7-8 and TRBJ1-1; 8 bases map to TRBD1. The V gene's germline CDR1 is SGHVS and CDR2 FQNEAQ. The ends lost 5 bases at V and 8 bases at J; junction bases unmatched: 16. The CDR3 contains 16 residues. The entire variable domain, with the rest obtained from reference TRBV7-8 and TRBJ1-1, is as follows: GAGVSQSPRYKVAKRGQDVALRCDPISGHVSLFWYQQALGQGPEFLTYFQNEAQLDKSGLPSDRFFAERPEGSVSTLKIQRTQQEDSAVYLCASSEPSGQASKEAFFGQGTRLTVV.

This clone was detected a few times. Given the absence of the conserved phenylalanine or tryptophan at the CDR3 end, a read error is likely. The DNA is omitted, as the CDR3 cannot be located on it reliably, and the CDR3 follows TCRdb's listing. The rearrangement uses TRBV6-1 and TRBJ2-7; TRBD1 is taken as the D call from the table, unchecked against the DNA. The CDR3 is 9 amino acids long, termini counted. Germline CDR1 is MNHNS and CDR2 is SASEGT. Here the CDR3 reads CASSEGLRG.

V is TRBV12-5 and J is TRBJ2-7; D is undetermined. V was pared by 4 bases and J by 3 bases, with 7 bases between. The germline CDR1 and CDR2 sequences are LGHNT and FRNRAP. This CDR3 is 12 amino acids long. In DNA, the CDR3 is TGTGCTAGTGGTTACAAAGTCTACGAGCAGTACTTC. This codes for CASGYKVYEQYF.

Only a few counts were recorded for this clone. The chain uses TRBV6-1 and TRBJ1-5; D is ambiguous. Between the trimmed V and J ends, which lost 6 bases and 9 bases, there was a span of 21 bases. The CDR3 runs to 15 residues. Germline CDR1 is MNHNS and CDR2 is SASEGT. CDR3 nucleotide sequence: TGTGCCAGCAGAGAGGAGGTCACAGAAAAGGTGCCCCAGCATTTT. This encodes CASREEVTEKVPQHF.

V is TRBV19 and J is TRBJ1-5, with 8 bases fitting TRBD1. This CDR3 contains 14 residues. The V and J ends lost 5 bases and 7 bases, in that order; junction bases with no gene match: 7. Per germline, CDR1 LNHDA and CDR2 SQIVND (reference sequence). This chain's CDR3 is CASSPQGGEQPQHF. CDR3 sequence (DNA): TGTGCCAGTAGTCCACAGGGGGGCGAGCAGCCCCAGCATTTT.

The chain has TRBV2 and TRBJ1-2; TRBD1 aligns across 7 bases. The trim removed 6 bases at V and 4 bases at J, leaving 8 bases unmatched. Germline-derived CDR1 and CDR2 are SNHLY and FYNNEI. The CDR3 is 14 residues long. This CDR3 is CASRARQGRYGYTF. CDR3 DNA sequence: TGTGCCAGCAGGGCAAGACAGGGTCGCTATGGCTACACCTTC.

The rearrangement joins TRBV5-1 to TRBJ1-1; D ambiguous. Germline CDR1 and CDR2: SGHRS and YFSETQ. CDR3 length equals 15 residues. The V end was cut by 0 bases, the J end by 0 bases, with 9 bases between. CDR3 sequence: CASSLAKTVNTEAFF. As DNA, the CDR3 is TGCGCCAGCAGCTTGGCAAAAACAGTGAACACTGAAGCTTTCTTT.

The V gene is TRBV7-6, the J gene TRBJ1-1, with a weak D call TRBD1 (5 bases). The CDR3 sequence is 13 residues long. Looked up from germline, CDR1 is SGHVS and CDR2 is FNYEAQ. V dropped 2 bases and J dropped 6 bases, with 10 bases sitting between them. In DNA, the CDR3 is TGTGCCAGCAGCTTAATCAGGGAAGCTGAAGCTTTCTTT. It specifies CASSLIREAEAFF.